Below, one T cell receptor beta chain is given with its context. These data belong to a study of blood T cells in healthy people across ages. Germline V lookup: CDR1 DFQATT, CDR2 SNEGSKA (reference sequence). CDR3 length: 11 amino acids. The authors ran a second PCR of 7 to 11 cycles using a sample-barcoded 5' primer and a J-beta primer mix. In TCRdb, the 5' RACE reads were re-called with MiXCR into one record per CDR3 protein. This sample has over 1,500,000 distinct CDR3 sequences, with about 39% found just once. Sequenced sample: blood. The chain recombines TRBV20-1 with TRBJ2-1; TRBD2 matches at 10 bases. The origin of this receptor is a human donor in good health. This chain's CDR3 is CRVAGGNEQFF. Written as DNA, the CDR3 is TGCAGGGTAGCGGGGGGAAATGAGCAGTTCTTC.